The 8 T cell receptor beta chains below all came from one sample that was sequenced in a study of human T cells and chemical hapten exposure. TCRdb fed the RACE reads into MiXCR, producing one record per CDR3 protein. The sample lists 150,000 to 200,000 distinct CDR3 sequences, 25% to 35% occurring once. Indicated time point: pre-sensitization, week 0. Treatment meaning: therapeutic diphenylcyclopropenone sensitization with weekly scalp DPC. The sample here was whole blood, taken in connection with sensitization to the hapten diphenylcyclopropenone (DPC). Receptors were obtained from a woman in her 30s with alopecia areata. Some clones in this sample may be carry-over from other donors' samples.

This clonotype has a handful of counts. The J gene is TRBJ2-5, the V gene TRBV29-1; D is unresolved. The V gene's germline CDR1 is SQVTM and CDR2 ANQGSEA. V lost 0 bases and J 0 bases, leaving 11 bases between the germline ends. The CDR3 consists of 15 residues. The CDR3 loop reads CSVEDLPTYQETQYF. CDR3 nucleotide sequence: TGCAGCGTTGAAGATCTACCGACCTACCAAGAGACCCAGTACTTC.

This clonotype was observed many times. The DNA for the CDR3 is TGTGCCAGCAGCGGGGGAGACAGGGGAATCTACGAGCAGTACTTC. Translation gives CASSGGDRGIYEQYF. The V and J genes are TRBV9 and TRBJ2-7; 8 positions match TRBD1. Per the germline V gene, CDR1 is SGDLS and CDR2 is YYNGEE. The V segment lost 3 bases and the J segment 3 bases; nucleotides outside the gene matches: 8. The CDR3 runs 15 residues.

This clonotype was detected only a few times. The V gene is TRBV11-2, the J gene TRBJ2-7; 8 bases fit TRBD1. The CDR3 runs 19 residues. J gave up 1 base and V 1 base, and 15 bases lay outside the gene matches. Germline assignment: CDR1 SGHAT and CDR2 FQNNGV. The CDR3 DNA sequence: TGTGCCAGCAGCTTAGGGCCCACTAGGACAGGGCGTTGGTCCTACGAGCAGTACTTC. Translated, it gives CASSLGPTRTGRWSYEQYF.

The chain has TRBV6-2 or TRBV6-3 and TRBJ1-3, with D unclear. Trimming cost V 0 bases and J 4 bases, with 7 bases left between them. Germline V lookup: CDR1 MNHEY, CDR2 SVGEGT. The CDR3 spans 14 residues. The CDR3 reads CASSYSERGNTIYF. The CDR3 region has the DNA TGTGCCAGCAGTTACTCCGAGCGGGGAAACACCATATATTTT.

The table lists this clonotype with a few counts. The V call is TRBV5-1, the J call TRBJ2-2; TRBD2 matches at 9 bases. The CDR3 spans 16 residues. Germline V gives CDR1 SGHRS, CDR2 YFSETQ. V was clipped by 2 bases and J by 6 bases; unmatched bases: 8. The CDR3 DNA reads as TGCGCCAGCAGCTTAATAGCGGGAGCTTTTGCCGGGGAGCTGTTTTTT. It specifies CASSLIAGAFAGELFF.

In this sample, this clonotype turned up once. This CDR3 reads CSARVVGHPSYNSPLHF. CDR3 DNA sequence: TGCAGTGCTAGAGTTGTAGGGCACCCCTCCTATAATTCACCCCTCCACTTT. J is TRBJ1-6 and V is TRBV20-1; D call uncertain. From germline, CDR1 is DFQATT and CDR2 SNEGSKA (reference sequence). CDR3 size: 17 residues. Deletions cut 1 base from V and 0 bases from J, with 13 bases between.

The chain recombines TRBV29-1 with TRBJ1-1, with D unresolved. The CDR3 covers 12 residues. Trimming removed 0 bases at V and 7 bases at J, with 9 bases between. CDR1 is SQVTM, CDR2 ANQGSEA, per germline. Written as DNA, the CDR3 is TGCAGCGTTGAAGAGAACCTTCTTGAAGCTTTCTTT. Its translation is CSVEENLLEAFF.

As for this clonotype: A read error is possible here, since a much larger clone lies one base away. The rearrangement links TRBV29-1 to TRBJ2-2; D is unresolved. The CDR3 is made up of 12 amino acids. Germline-derived CDR1 and CDR2 are SQVTM and ANQGSEA. CDR3 DNA: TGCAGCATTGAAGAGGTCACCGGGGAGCTGTTTTTT. Its translation is CSIEEVTGELFF.